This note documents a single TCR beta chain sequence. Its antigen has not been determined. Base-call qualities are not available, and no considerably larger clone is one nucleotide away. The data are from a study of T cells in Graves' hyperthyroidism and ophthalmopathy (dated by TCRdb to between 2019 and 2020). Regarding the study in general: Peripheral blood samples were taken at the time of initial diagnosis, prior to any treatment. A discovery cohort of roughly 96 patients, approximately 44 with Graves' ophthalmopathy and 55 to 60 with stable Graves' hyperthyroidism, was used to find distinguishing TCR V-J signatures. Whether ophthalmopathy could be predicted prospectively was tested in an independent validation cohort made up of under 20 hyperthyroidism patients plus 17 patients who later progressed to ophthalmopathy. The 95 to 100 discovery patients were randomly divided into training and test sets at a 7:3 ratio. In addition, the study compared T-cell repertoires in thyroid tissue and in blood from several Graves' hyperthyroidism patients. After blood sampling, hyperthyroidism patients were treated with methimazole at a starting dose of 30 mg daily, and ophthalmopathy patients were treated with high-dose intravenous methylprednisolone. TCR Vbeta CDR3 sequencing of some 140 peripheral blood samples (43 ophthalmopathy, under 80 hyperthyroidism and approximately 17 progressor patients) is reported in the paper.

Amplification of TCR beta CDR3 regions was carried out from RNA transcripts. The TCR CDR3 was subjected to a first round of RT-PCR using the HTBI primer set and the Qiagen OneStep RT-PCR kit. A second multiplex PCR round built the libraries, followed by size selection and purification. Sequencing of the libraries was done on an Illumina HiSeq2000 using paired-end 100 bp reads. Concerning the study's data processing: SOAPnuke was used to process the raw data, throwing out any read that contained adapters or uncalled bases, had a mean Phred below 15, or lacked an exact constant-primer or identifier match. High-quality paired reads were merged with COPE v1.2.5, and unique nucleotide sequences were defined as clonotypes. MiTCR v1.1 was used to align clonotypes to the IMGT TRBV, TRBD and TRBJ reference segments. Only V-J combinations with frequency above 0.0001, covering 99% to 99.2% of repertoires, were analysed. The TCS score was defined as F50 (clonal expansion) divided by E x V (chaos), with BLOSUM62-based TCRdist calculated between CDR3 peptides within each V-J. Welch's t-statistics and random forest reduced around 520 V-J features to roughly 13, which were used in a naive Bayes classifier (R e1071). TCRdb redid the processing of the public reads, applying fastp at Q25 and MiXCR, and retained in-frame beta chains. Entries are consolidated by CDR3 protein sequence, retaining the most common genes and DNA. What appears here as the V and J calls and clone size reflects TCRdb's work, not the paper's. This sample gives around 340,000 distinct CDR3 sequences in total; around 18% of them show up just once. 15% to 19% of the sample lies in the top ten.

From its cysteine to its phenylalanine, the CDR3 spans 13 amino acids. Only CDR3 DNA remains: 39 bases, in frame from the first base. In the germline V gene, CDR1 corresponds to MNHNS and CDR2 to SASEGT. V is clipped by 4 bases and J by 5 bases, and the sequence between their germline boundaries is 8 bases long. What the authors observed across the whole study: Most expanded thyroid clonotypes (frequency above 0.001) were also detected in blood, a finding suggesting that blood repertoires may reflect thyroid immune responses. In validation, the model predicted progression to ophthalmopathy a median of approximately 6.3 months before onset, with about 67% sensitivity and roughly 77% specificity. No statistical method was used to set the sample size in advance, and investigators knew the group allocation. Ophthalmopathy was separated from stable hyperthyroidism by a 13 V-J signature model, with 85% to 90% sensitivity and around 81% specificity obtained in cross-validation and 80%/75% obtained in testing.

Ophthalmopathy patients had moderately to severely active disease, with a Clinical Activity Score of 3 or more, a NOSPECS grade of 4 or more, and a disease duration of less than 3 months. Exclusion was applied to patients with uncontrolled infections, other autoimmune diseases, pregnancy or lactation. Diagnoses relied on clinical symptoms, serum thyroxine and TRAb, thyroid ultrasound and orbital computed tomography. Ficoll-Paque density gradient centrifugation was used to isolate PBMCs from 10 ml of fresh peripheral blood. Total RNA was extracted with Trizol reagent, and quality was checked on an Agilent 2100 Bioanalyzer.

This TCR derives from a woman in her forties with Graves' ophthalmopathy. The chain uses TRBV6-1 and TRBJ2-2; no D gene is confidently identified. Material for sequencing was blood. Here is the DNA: TGTGCCAGCAGTGGGGTCCGGACCGGGGAGCTGTTTTTT. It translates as CASSGVRTGELFF.